Listed here are 21 T cell receptor beta chains from one sample, sequenced in a study of shared clonotypes between healthy human individuals. The method was immunoSEQ multiplex PCR; TCRdb's version includes in-frame clones alone and lacks a portion of them. This sample has 2 million or so clones; over 85% occur once, and the top ten carry approximately 1.2%. As defined, naive CD8 cells were CD45RO-negative and positively selected for CCR7, with terminally differentiated effector memory CD45RA+ cells excluded. Sequencing was done on a sample of naive CD8+ T cells sorted from blood. All receptors derive from a young man in good health.

The J gene is TRBJ2-7, the V gene TRBV29-1; 14 bases map to TRBD2. The CDR3 is 16 residues long. Germline lookup yields CDR1 SQVTM and CDR2 ANQGSEA. V was clipped by 3 bases and J by 3 bases; unmatched bases: 7. CDR3 sequence reads: CSVDGTSGRVDYEQYF. The CDR3 coding sequence is TGCAGCGTTGATGGGACTAGCGGGAGAGTGGACTACGAGCAGTACTTC.

The V call is TRBV27, the J call TRBJ1-2, with TRBD1 matching 8 bases. J gave up 0 bases and V 6 bases, and 3 bases lay outside the gene matches. The CDR3 contains 14 residues. Germline V CDR1 and CDR2: MNHEY, SMNVEV (reference sequence). The CDR3 sequence: CASSETGANYGYTF. In DNA form, the CDR3 reads TGTGCCAGCAGCGAGACAGGGGCTAACTATGGCTACACCTTC.

V is TRBV4-1 and J is TRBJ2-7; 7 nucleotides line up with TRBD1. The germline CDR1 and CDR2 sequences are MGHRA and YSYEKL. Trimming took 1 base from V and 5 from J; bases not matched to a gene: 11. This CDR3 is 16 amino acids long. CDR3 sequence reads: CASSQVREQGLHEQYF. The CDR3 DNA is TGCGCCAGCAGCCAAGTAAGGGAACAGGGGCTCCACGAGCAGTACTTC.

V usage is TRBV10-1 and J usage is TRBJ2-7, with 7 nucleotides matching TRBD1. This CDR3 contains 15 residues. The V and J ends lost 6 bases and 2 bases, in that order; junction bases with no gene match: 10. CDR1 and CDR2 from the germline V gene are WNHNN and SYGVQD (reference sequence). In DNA form, the CDR3 reads TGCGCCAGCAGCGATTACCGGGACAGTACCTACGAGCAGTACTTC. Protein sequence: CASSDYRDSTYEQYF.

V is TRBV7-9 and J is TRBJ2-1, with 7 positions matching TRBD2. CDR1 is SEHNR and CDR2 is FQNEAQ in the germline V gene (reference sequence). Trimming at V came to 4 bases and at J to 8 bases, leaving 11 bases not matched to a gene. The CDR3 spans 15 residues. The CDR3 nucleotides read TGTGCCAGCAGCTCCCGGGACTACCGTAGGGATGAGCAGTTCTTC. Translation gives CASSSRDYRRDEQFF. Supplemented by reference TRBV7-9 and TRBJ2-1, the full variable domain reads DTGVSQNPRHKITKRGQNVTFRCDPISEHNRLYWYRQTLGQGPEFLTYFQNEAQLEKSRLLSDRFSAERPKGSFSTLEIQRTEQGDSAMYLCASSSRDYRRDEQFFGPGTRLTVL.

CDR3 region: CASSLAEGIQETQYF. The CDR3 bases are TGCGCCAGCAGCTTGGCCGAAGGGATACAAGAGACCCAGTACTTC. The chain uses TRBV5-1 and TRBJ2-5, with D uncertain. V was trimmed by 0 bases and J by 2 bases, leaving 11 bases between them. Germline V lookup: CDR1 SGHRS, CDR2 YFSETQ. The length of the CDR3 is 15 residues.

The chain carries TRBV11-2 and TRBJ2-1, with 10 bases identical to TRBD2. Germline assignment: CDR1 SGHAT and CDR2 FQNNGV. V was clipped by 4 bases and J by 7 bases; unmatched bases: 7. The CDR3 consists of 15 residues. DNA of the CDR3: TGTGCCAGCAGCTGGCTAGCGGGAGAGGTTAATGAGCAGTTCTTC. This gives the protein CASSWLAGEVNEQFF.

The rearrangement joins TRBV5-1 to TRBJ2-2, with D maybe TRBD1 (5 bases). V lost 4 bases and J 1 base, leaving 14 bases between the germline ends. This CDR3 region has 16 residues. From germline, CDR1 is SGHRS and CDR2 YFSETQ. The CDR3 loop reads CASSPQPGKNTGELFF. CDR3 coding DNA: TGCGCCAGCAGCCCCCAACCAGGGAAGAACACCGGGGAGCTGTTTTTT.

The genes are TRBV28 and TRBJ1-4; TRBD1 matches 8 bases. This CDR3 has 17 residues. Losses at the gene ends were 1 base for V and 4 bases for J; bases not matched to a gene: 8. CDR1 and CDR2 from the germline V gene are MDHEN and SYDVKM. The CDR3 region has the DNA TGTGCCAGCAGTTTATCCGGACAGGGACGAAGTAATGAAAAACTGTTTTTT. It encodes CASSLSGQGRSNEKLFF. Full variable domain (missing parts from reference TRBV28 and TRBJ1-4): DVKVTQSSRYLVKRTGEKVFLECVQDMDHENMFWYRQDPGLGLRLIYFSYDVKMKEKGDIPEGYSVSREKKERFSLILESASTNQTSMYLCASSLSGQGRSNEKLFFGSGTQLSVL.

This chain links TRBV2 with TRBJ2-7; no clear D gene. The V end was cut by 4 bases, the J end by 1 base, with 8 bases between. The germline V gene encodes CDR1 SNHLY and CDR2 FYNNEI. This CDR3 contains 13 residues. The CDR3 DNA reads as TGTGCCAGCAGTGCCGGGCTTTCCTACGAGCAGTACTTC. This gives the protein CASSAGLSYEQYF.

V gene TRBV4-1 combines with J gene TRBJ2-5, with a possible D match to TRBD2 (5 bases). The CDR3 sequence is 14 residues long. Germline V lookup: CDR1 MGHRA, CDR2 YSYEKL. V was shortened by 1 base and J by 4 bases, with 10 bases between the two germline ends. The DNA for the CDR3 is TGCGCCAGCAGCCAAGTAGAGGGAATAGAGACCCAGTACTTC. Amino acid sequence: CASSQVEGIETQYF.

This clone appeared once. This chain links TRBV5-1 with TRBJ1-3, with TRBD1 matching 7 bases. Per the germline V gene, CDR1 is SGHRS and CDR2 is YFSETQ. CDR3 length: 16 amino acids. V dropped 2 bases and J dropped 0; count of bases not matched to a gene: 5. The CDR3, as DNA: TGCGCCAGCAGCTTTACAGGGGTGAGCTCTGGAAACACCATATATTTT. Translated: CASSFTGVSSGNTIYF.

The chain combines TRBV28 with TRBJ2-7; 7 bases align to TRBD2. This CDR3 has 14 amino acids. The V segment lost 7 bases and the J segment 3 bases; nucleotides outside the gene matches: 9. Germline lookup yields CDR1 MDHEN and CDR2 SYDVKM. CDR3 amino acids: CASTTAAGIYEQYF. DNA of the CDR3: TGTGCCAGCACCACGGCAGCGGGGATCTACGAGCAGTACTTC.

CDR3 bases: TGTGCCAGCAGCGCGTGGGGCGGGGCTCCCTCCTACGAGCAGTACTTC. It translates to CASSAWGGAPSYEQYF. The chain is built from TRBV7-2 and TRBJ2-7; tentatively, D is TRBD2 (6 bases). CDR1 SGHTA and CDR2 FQGNSA come from the germline V gene. The CDR3 consists of 16 residues. V lost 5 bases and J 0 bases, leaving 17 bases between the germline ends.

V gene TRBV28 combines with J gene TRBJ2-7, with a possible D match to TRBD2 (6 bases). CDR1 is MDHEN and CDR2 is SYDVKM in the germline V gene. The CDR3 sequence is 15 residues long. The V gene lost 2 bases and the J gene lost 4 bases, with 15 bases spanning the gap. As DNA, the CDR3 is TGTGCCAGCAGTTTAAGTGCGGGACGCAGGTACGAGCAGTACTTC. Translation: CASSLSAGRRYEQYF.

The V gene is TRBV27, the J gene TRBJ2-1; TRBD1 is a possible D gene (5 bases). Trimming took off 0 bases at V and 7 bases at J, with 13 bases between the two ends. The CDR3 spans 15 residues. Germline-derived CDR1 and CDR2 are MNHEY and SMNVEV (reference sequence). This chain's CDR3 is CASSLSPGLRNEQFF. CDR3 DNA sequence: TGTGCCAGCAGTTTATCCCCAGGGCTAAGAAATGAGCAGTTCTTC.

The chain combines TRBV6-1 with TRBJ2-3; D not certain. CDR1 and CDR2 (germline): MNHNS, SASEGT. Trimming took 3 bases from V and 1 from J, leaving 5 bases between them. This CDR3 spans 13 amino acids. The CDR3: CASSEFGTDTQYF. In DNA form, the CDR3 reads TGTGCCAGCAGTGAGTTTGGCACAGATACGCAGTATTTT.

In its sample, this clone was seen once. This chain joins TRBV7-9 and TRBJ2-7; D is undetermined. CDR1 and CDR2 (germline): SEHNR, FQNEAQ (reference sequence). The CDR3 sequence is 15 residues long. V lost 1 base to trimming and J lost 3 bases, with 13 bases between them. CDR3 sequence reads: CASSLDLGIYYEQYF. The CDR3 DNA reads as TGTGCCAGCAGCTTAGATTTGGGGATCTACTACGAGCAGTACTTC.

The rearrangement uses TRBV28 and TRBJ1-5; 8 bases map to TRBD1. The CDR3 is made up of 15 amino acids. With 6 bases clipped from V and 4 bases from J, the junction kept 8 bases outside the gene matches. CDR1 MDHEN and CDR2 SYDVKM come from the germline V gene. CDR3 bases: TGTGCCAGCAGGGTCGATACAGGGGGAAATCAGCCCCAGCATTTT. Its translation: CASRVDTGGNQPQHF.

The chain has TRBV7-8 and TRBJ2-7; 9 bases align to TRBD2. Trimming took 2 bases from V and 3 from J; bases not matched to a gene: 8. Germline V gives CDR1 SGHVS, CDR2 FQNEAQ. The CDR3 has 16 amino acids. In DNA, the CDR3 is TGTGCCAGCAGCTTATTAGCGGGAGAGAACCTCTACGAGCAGTACTTC. Residues: CASSLLAGENLYEQYF.

The chain joins TRBV10-3 to TRBJ2-7; a weak D match, TRBD1 (5 bases). Germline lookup yields CDR1 ENHRY and CDR2 SYGVKD. The CDR3 runs 13 residues. V dropped 3 bases and J dropped 5 bases, with 11 bases sitting between them. The CDR3 DNA reads TGTGCCATCAGTGAACCAGGGAAAGACGAGCAGTACTTC. Translation gives CAISEPGKDEQYF.